This T cell receptor beta chain was identified during a study of blood T cell repertoires in COVID-19. Study at large: Acute and convalescent COVID-19 specimens originated in the United States, Italy and Spain. Nucleic acid was either cDNA or gDNA, and it came from T cells, B-cell-depleted T cells, or PBMCs.

In the original processing: Nucleated cell counts were estimated from reference gene primer amplification. Profiled with immunoSEQ multiplex PCR; TCRdb holds only in-frame clones, not every one. V and J calls plus clone size are reproduced from that table; the DNA served to infer D and trimming. This table has a few hundred thousand clones, approximately 81% appearing once. With V trimmed by 6 bases and J by 7 bases, 6 bases remained unmatched. In germline, CDR1 is SNHLY, CDR2 FYNNEI. The CDR3 totals 14 residues. Sequencing was performed on peripheral blood. The V call is TRBV2, the J call TRBJ2-2; TRBD1 aligns across 9 bases. This receptor was identified in a young woman with acute or convalescent COVID-19. CDR3: CASRQGAFDGELFF. The CDR3 DNA is TGTGCCAGCAGACAGGGGGCTTTTGACGGGGAGCTGTTTTTT.